This TCR beta chain appears in the sequencing data of a study of blood T cell repertoires in COVID-19. In the study overall: Researchers got acute and convalescent COVID-19 samples from the United States, Italy and Spain. PBMCs, B-cell-depleted T cells, or T cells provided the cDNA or gDNA that made up the material.

The sample holds a few counts of this clone. In the original processing: Amplified reference gene primers provided the basis for estimating nucleated cell counts. Clones were read by immunoSEQ multiplex PCR, and TCRdb kept only the in-frame ones, dropping some. That table gives V, J and clone size, and the DNA gave D and trimming. The sample contains roughly 43,000 clones, 70% to 90% of which appear only once. CDR3 length: 14 amino acids. Germline V gene sequence: CDR1 KGHSH, CDR2 LQKENI. V was clipped by 8 bases and J by 0 bases; unmatched bases: 3. The J gene is TRBJ2-1, the V gene TRBV18; 8 nucleotides match TRBD2. This TCR came from a human donor in a cohort sampled during active COVID-19. The sample comprised peripheral blood. The CDR3 sequence is CASGSGSSYNEQFF. The CDR3 coding sequence is TGTGCCAGCGGGAGCGGGAGCTCCTACAATGAGCAGTTCTTC.